Listed here are 30 T cell receptor beta chains from one sample, sequenced in a study of control samples from healthy donors and cancer patients. Here immunoSEQ multiplex PCR was the method, and the copy in TCRdb shows in-frame clones only, minus some. This sample has tens of thousands of clones, with 85% to 90% found just once. Sequencing input: blood. Every receptor here comes from a man in his forties or fifties in good health.

The J gene is TRBJ1-1, the V gene TRBV10-1; D may be TRBD1 (6 bases). Deletions cut 2 bases from V and 8 bases from J, with 9 bases between. CDR1 WNHNN and CDR2 SYGVQD come from the germline V gene (reference sequence). The CDR3 contains 12 residues. The CDR3 sequence is CASSETGKEAFF. The CDR3 region has the DNA TGCGCCAGCAGTGAGACAGGGAAAGAAGCTTTCTTT.

This rearrangement joins TRBV7-6 to TRBJ2-7; 7 bases align to TRBD1. The CDR3 runs to 13 residues. Germline V gene data show CDR1 as SGHVS and CDR2 as FNYEAQ. V lost 6 bases and J lost 3; bases outside the gene matches: 5. The CDR3 reads CASSRQGNYEQYF. The CDR3 DNA reads TGTGCCAGCAGTCGACAGGGTAACTACGAGCAGTACTTC.

The V and J genes are TRBV27 and TRBJ2-1; D uncertain. V shed 0 bases and J shed 7 bases, with 7 bases lying between them. The CDR3 loop spans 13 amino acids. CDR1 and CDR2 (germline): MNHEY, SMNVEV (reference sequence). The CDR3 region has the DNA TGTGCCAGCAGTTTATCTAGAATGAATGAGCAGTTCTTC. Amino acid sequence: CASSLSRMNEQFF.

The chain joins TRBV7-9 to TRBJ1-1; D remains ambiguous. Germline assignment: CDR1 SEHNR and CDR2 FQNEAQ (reference sequence). V gave up 3 bases and J gave up 0 bases, with 8 bases separating them. The CDR3 contains 14 residues. This CDR3 is CASSLGSMNTEAFF. CDR3 bases: TGTGCCAGCAGCTTGGGTAGCATGAACACTGAAGCTTTCTTT.

The sample holds one count of this clone. The CDR3 protein is CASSPRQVKYNEQFF. CDR3 DNA sequence: TGTGCCAGCAGCCCACGACAGGTGAAATACAATGAGCAGTTCTTC. J is TRBJ2-1 and V is TRBV11-3, with a possible D match to TRBD1 (6 bases). CDR1 and CDR2 from the germline V gene are SGHNT and YENEEA. The CDR3 is made up of 15 amino acids. With 5 bases removed from V and 4 bases from J, the gap between germline ends came to 15 bases.

The chain uses TRBV10-1 and TRBJ1-1; 8 bases agree with TRBD1. Trimming took 7 bases from V and 10 from J; bases not matched to a gene: 11. There are 13 residues in the CDR3. The germline V gene encodes CDR1 WNHNN and CDR2 SYGVQD (reference sequence). The CDR3 DNA follows: TGCGCCAGCAATATAGGACAGGGTTTTGGAGCTTTCTTT. Its translation: CASNIGQGFGAFF.

The genes are TRBV5-4 and TRBJ2-3; 8 bases agree with TRBD2. V was clipped by 2 bases and J by 5 bases; unmatched bases: 7. The length of the CDR3 is 15 residues. Germline V gene data show CDR1 as SGHNT and CDR2 as YYREEE (reference sequence). The DNA for the CDR3 is TGTGCCAGCAGCTTATTCTCTAGCGGGTTAGATACGCAGTATTTT. Residues: CASSLFSSGLDTQYF.

This CDR3 reads CASSQARVTGELFF. The CDR3 coding sequence is TGTGCCAGCAGCCAAGCGCGGGTCACCGGGGAGCTGTTTTTT. The chain couples TRBV14 to TRBJ2-2; perhaps TRBD2 as D (5 bases). V gave up 1 base and J gave up 4 bases, with 7 bases separating them. The germline gives CDR1 SGHDN, CDR2 FVKESK. There are 14 residues in the CDR3.

The rearrangement links TRBV10-2 to TRBJ1-5, with D possibly being TRBD1 (5 bases). V lost 6 bases, J lost 3 bases, and 12 bases lay in between. CDR3 length equals 14 residues. In germline, CDR1 is WSHSY, CDR2 SAAADI. The CDR3 region is CASSPAGPNQPQHF. CDR3 nucleotide sequence: TGCGCCAGCAGCCCGGCGGGGCCCAATCAGCCCCAGCATTTT.

This rearrangement joins TRBV7-9 to TRBJ1-6; D is uncertain. The CDR3 runs to 15 residues. The germline CDR1 and CDR2 sequences are SEHNR and FQNEAQ (reference sequence). Trimming removed 4 bases at V and 3 bases at J, with 10 bases between. CDR3 nucleotides: TGTGCCAGCAGCTCCGTAAAGAACTATAATTCACCCCTCCACTTT. The encoded protein is CASSSVKNYNSPLHF. The entire variable domain, with the rest obtained from reference TRBV7-9 and TRBJ1-6, is as follows: DTGVSQNPRHKITKRGQNVTFRCDPISEHNRLYWYRQTLGQGPEFLTYFQNEAQLEKSRLLSDRFSAERPKGSFSTLEIQRTEQGDSAMYLCASSSVKNYNSPLHFGNGTRLTVT.

DNA for the CDR3: TGTGCCAGCAGCCAAAGGGACAGGGCCCTAACTGAAGCTTTCTTT. It translates to CASSQRDRALTEAFF. This chain links TRBV4-2 with TRBJ1-1; 9 bases align to TRBD1. Trimming removed 2 bases from V and 5 bases from J; junction bases left unmatched: 6. Per germline, CDR1 LGHNA and CDR2 YNFKEQ. This CDR3 spans 15 amino acids.

The chain joins TRBV14 to TRBJ1-3; 9 bases fit TRBD1. This CDR3 spans 17 amino acids. V gave up 4 bases and J gave up 0 bases; unmatched junction bases: 7. Germline V gene data show CDR1 as SGHDN and CDR2 as FVKESK. The CDR3 reads CASSRTDRGYSGNTIYF. The CDR3, as DNA: TGTGCCAGCAGCCGAACGGACAGGGGTTACTCTGGAAACACCATATATTTT.

CDR3 DNA sequence: TGTGCCAGCATTCTGGAGGCAGGCTATGGCTACACCTTC. Protein: CASILEAGYGYTF. The gene calls are TRBV2 and TRBJ1-2; no firm D call. CDR1 is SNHLY and CDR2 is FYNNEI in the germline V gene. CDR3 length: 13 residues. V lost 7 bases, J lost 4 bases, and 13 bases lay in between.

V and J are TRBV3-1 (or the pseudogene TRBV3-2) and TRBJ2-5; D is unresolved. Per the germline V gene, CDR1 is LGHDT and CDR2 is YNNKEL (reference sequence). The V gene lost 2 bases and the J gene lost 3 bases, with 4 bases spanning the gap. This CDR3 contains 12 residues. This chain's CDR3 is CASSQSEETQYF. DNA of the CDR3: TGTGCCAGCAGCCAATCGGAAGAGACCCAGTACTTC.

As DNA, the CDR3 is TGTGCCAGCAGCAGAACCGGGACAGGGGGCGCGAGCACTGAAGCTTTCTTT. Its translation: CASSRTGTGGASTEAFF. The chain links TRBV7-8 to TRBJ1-1; the match to TRBD1 covers 12 bases. The CDR3 length is 17 residues. V dropped 5 bases and J dropped 4; count of bases not matched to a gene: 11. Germline V lookup: CDR1 SGHVS, CDR2 FQNEAQ.

V is TRBV6-6 and J is TRBJ1-1, with no clear D. Germline V CDR1 and CDR2: MNHNY, SVGAGI (reference sequence). V lost 5 bases, J lost 10 bases, and 17 bases lay in between. The CDR3 spans 13 residues. The CDR3 DNA follows: TGTGCCAGCAGTCTCTCCCTGGGAATCGGAGCTTTCTTT. Its translation: CASSLSLGIGAFF.

This rearrangement joins TRBV19 to TRBJ1-6; no reliable D call. Trimming removed 2 bases at V and 11 bases at J, with 16 bases between. Germline loops: CDR1 LNHDA, CDR2 SQIVND (reference sequence). There are 15 residues in the CDR3. Here the CDR3 reads CASSISSRSGAPLHF. CDR3 nucleotide sequence: TGTGCCAGTAGTATATCCTCAAGATCAGGTGCACCCCTCCACTTT.

The chain uses TRBV10-2 and TRBJ2-3; TRBD2 agrees at 15 bases. The V gene's germline CDR1 is WSHSY and CDR2 SAAADI. Germline trimming cut 6 bases from V and 3 bases from J; bases unmatched to any gene: 10. This CDR3 has 18 residues. The CDR3 here is CASRRTSGGAGVTDTQYF. The CDR3 nucleotides read TGCGCCAGCAGGAGGACTAGCGGGGGGGCGGGGGTTACAGATACGCAGTATTTT.

Comments on this clone: The same CDR3 is also encoded by other DNA sequences in this sample. The rearrangement uses TRBV5-6 and TRBJ1-2; D is undetermined. Trimming removed 3 bases from V and 0 bases from J, with 21 bases in between. In germline, CDR1 is SGHDT, CDR2 YYEEEE. This CDR3 is built from 18 residues. The CDR3 reads CASSYYFPGTEANYGYTF. In DNA, the CDR3 is TGTGCCAGCAGCTACTACTTTCCGGGAACTGAAGCTAACTATGGCTACACCTTC.

The CDR3 bases are TGTGCCAGCAGTCAGATGAGGGGGCAGGGCTACACCTTC. Residues: CASSQMRGQGYTF. The chain carries TRBV12-3 or TRBV12-4 and TRBJ1-2; 7 positions match TRBD1. This CDR3 has 13 amino acids. With V trimmed by 5 bases and J by 8 bases, 8 bases remained unmatched.

J is TRBJ2-1 and V is TRBV3-1 (or the pseudogene TRBV3-2), with unresolved D. The CDR3 length is 11 residues. In germline, CDR1 is LGHDT, CDR2 YNNKEL (reference sequence). V was pared by 4 bases and J by 4 bases, with 2 bases between. The CDR3 sequence: CASSLYNEQFF. CDR3 in DNA: TGTGCCAGCAGCCTATACAATGAGCAGTTCTTC.

V and J are TRBV27 and TRBJ1-6; TRBD1 aligns across 8 bases. The CDR3 has 17 amino acids. From germline, CDR1 is MNHEY and CDR2 SMNVEV (reference sequence). Losses at the gene ends were 6 bases for V and 0 bases for J; bases not matched to a gene: 7. CDR3 DNA sequence: TGTGCCAGCAGCCGGACAGGGATGAGCTCCTATAATTCACCCCTCCACTTT. This encodes CASSRTGMSSYNSPLHF.

The chain links TRBV6-1 to TRBJ2-3, with D possibly being TRBD1 or TRBD2 (5 bases each). CDR1 MNHNS and CDR2 SASEGT come from the germline V gene. The CDR3 covers 16 residues. With 1 base removed from V and 0 bases from J, the gap between germline ends came to 11 bases. CDR3 protein: CASSEGLGASTDTQYF. Written as DNA, the CDR3 is TGTGCCAGCAGTGAAGGTCTCGGGGCTAGCACAGATACGCAGTATTTT.

The chain recombines TRBV5-6 with TRBJ1-6; D gene uncertain. Germline V lookup: CDR1 SGHDT, CDR2 YYEEEE. The CDR3 sequence is 15 residues long. V lost 4 bases and J lost 10, with 18 bases in between. CDR3 region: CASSQDSTGLSPLHF. The CDR3 DNA is TGTGCCAGCAGCCAGGACTCAACGGGGTTGTCACCCCTCCACTTT.

The J gene is TRBJ1-2, the V gene TRBV19, with D unclear. Between the trimmed V and J ends, which lost 5 bases and 2 bases, there was a span of 6 bases. The CDR3 totals 12 residues. Germline V gene sequence: CDR1 LNHDA, CDR2 SQIVND (reference sequence). CDR3 sequence reads: CASSFSNYGYTF. The CDR3 DNA is TGTGCCAGTAGTTTCTCAAACTATGGCTACACCTTC.

This clone was seen only once. The V gene is TRBV5-1, the J gene TRBJ1-2, with D possibly TRBD1 on 5 matching bases. Germline CDR1 reads SGHRS; CDR2 reads YFSETQ. This CDR3 has 16 residues. V lost 4 bases, J lost 8 bases, and 24 bases lay in between. The CDR3 protein is CASSLGDGGLIGGYTF. In DNA, the CDR3 is TGCGCCAGCAGCCTGGGGGACGGCGGGCTGATTGGGGGCTACACCTTC.

This chain uses TRBV7-9 with TRBJ1-6; D not certain. This CDR3 region has 17 residues. Germline V gene lookup returns CDR1 SEHNR and CDR2 FQNEAQ (reference sequence). Between the trimmed V and J ends, which lost 0 bases and 7 bases, there was a span of 16 bases. CDR3 residues: CASSLARQVRRNSPLHF. As DNA, the CDR3 is TGTGCCAGCAGCTTAGCCAGGCAGGTAAGAAGGAATTCACCCCTCCACTTT.

Remarks on this clone: Additional DNA sequences in this sample encode the identical CDR3. The chain combines TRBV11-2 with TRBJ2-7; 7 positions match TRBD1. Germline V gives CDR1 SGHAT, CDR2 FQNNGV. The trim removed 0 bases at V and 6 bases at J, leaving 2 bases unmatched. This CDR3 is 13 amino acids long. The CDR3 DNA reads TGTGCCAGCAGCTTAGATTACAGGGGCGAGCAGTACTTC. This encodes CASSLDYRGEQYF.

V and J are TRBV7-9 and TRBJ1-1; D is uncertain. The CDR3 has 13 residues. V shed 4 bases and J shed 4 bases, with 10 bases lying between them. Germline CDR1 SEHNR, CDR2 FQNEAQ (reference sequence). The CDR3 DNA is TGTGCCAGCAGCTCCCGAGGAAGCACTGAAGCTTTCTTT. Its translation: CASSSRGSTEAFF.

The chain carries TRBV7-6 and TRBJ2-7, with D perhaps matching TRBD2 (5 bases). Germline loops: CDR1 SGHVS, CDR2 FNYEAQ. The CDR3 contains 11 residues. V lost 4 bases to trimming and J lost 7 bases, with 8 bases between them. CDR3 sequence reads: CASSYSGEQYF. CDR3 nucleotide sequence: TGTGCCAGCAGCTATTCGGGGGAGCAGTACTTC.